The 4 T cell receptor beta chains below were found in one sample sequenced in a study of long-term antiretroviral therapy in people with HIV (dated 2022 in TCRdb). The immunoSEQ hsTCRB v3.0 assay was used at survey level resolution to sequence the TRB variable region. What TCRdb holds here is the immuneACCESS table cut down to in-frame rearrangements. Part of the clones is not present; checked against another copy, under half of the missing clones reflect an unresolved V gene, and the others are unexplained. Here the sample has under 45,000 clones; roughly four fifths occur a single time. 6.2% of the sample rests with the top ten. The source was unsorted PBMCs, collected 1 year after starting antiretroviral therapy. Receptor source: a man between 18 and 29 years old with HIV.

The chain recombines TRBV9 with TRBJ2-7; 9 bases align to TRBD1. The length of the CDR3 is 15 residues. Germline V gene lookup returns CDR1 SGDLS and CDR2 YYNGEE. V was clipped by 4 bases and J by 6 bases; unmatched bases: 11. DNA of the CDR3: TGTGCCAGCAGCCCCCCGGGGGACAGGGTGCCCGAGCAGTACTTC. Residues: CASSPPGDRVPEQYF.

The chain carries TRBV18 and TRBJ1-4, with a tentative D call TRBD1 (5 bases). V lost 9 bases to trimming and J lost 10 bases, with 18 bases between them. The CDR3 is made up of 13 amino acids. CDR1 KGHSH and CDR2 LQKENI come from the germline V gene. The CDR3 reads CASTSDSGAKLFF. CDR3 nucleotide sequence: TGTGCCAGTACCTCCGACTCTGGGGCAAAACTGTTTTTT. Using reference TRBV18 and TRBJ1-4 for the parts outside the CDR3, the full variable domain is NAGVMQNPRHLVRRRGQEARLRCSPMKGHSHVYWYRQLPEEGLKFMVYLQKENIIDESGMPKERFSAEFPKEGPSILRIQQVVRGDSAAYFCASTSDSGAKLFFGSGTQLSVL.

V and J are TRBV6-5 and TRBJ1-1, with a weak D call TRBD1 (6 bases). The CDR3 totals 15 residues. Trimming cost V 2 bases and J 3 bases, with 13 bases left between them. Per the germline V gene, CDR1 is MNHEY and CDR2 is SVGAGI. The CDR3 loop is CASSYGGRTDTEAFF. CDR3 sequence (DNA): TGTGCCAGCAGTTACGGGGGGCGGACGGACACTGAAGCTTTCTTT.

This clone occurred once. CDR3 residues: CASRGGSSYEQYF. The CDR3 bases are TGTGCCAGCAGGGGAGGGAGCTCCTACGAGCAGTACTTC. The rearrangement joins TRBV4-2 to TRBJ2-7; 7 nucleotides align to TRBD2. Trimming removed 6 bases from V and 0 bases from J; junction bases left unmatched: 2. Germline V lookup: CDR1 LGHNA, CDR2 YNFKEQ. This CDR3 contains 13 residues.